This TCR beta chain stems from a study of T cells expressing NK-cell markers. Study details: Sorted CD3+CD56+NKG2C+, CD3+CD56+NKG2C- and CD3+CD56-NKG2C+ T-cell subsets were beta-chain profiled. Findings and caveats of the study: For six donors, the dominant NKG2C+ clonotypes made up roughly 1.0-7.0% of their CD8+ T cells. These same clonotypes (in four donors) also led the CD3+CD56-NKG2C+ fraction.

Worth noting for this clonotype: The target antigen is unknown.

The germline V gene encodes CDR1 SGHDT and CDR2 YYEEEE. This CDR3 region has 18 residues. The authors generated TCR beta cDNA through 5'RACE template switching with UMIs. TCRdb reprocessed the 5' RACE reads; each CDR3 protein has one entry and no DNA is given. The sample table includes approximately 550,000 distinct CDR3 sequences. The rearrangement links TRBV5-6 to TRBJ2-5; TCRdb reports TRBD2, a call that lacks DNA to check it against. Sequenced: blood T cells: a sorted CD56 or NKG2C T cell subset, CD4+ or CD8+ T cells, or bulk PBMC T cells (not recorded which). This clonotype was sampled from a man aged 18-30 years in good health. CDR3 loop: CASSPWEGSGPFQETQYF.